The sequence of this TCR beta chain was determined in a study of blood T cell repertoires in COVID-19. Those enrolled, adults aged about 18 to 89 years, came from 20 to 25 US areas. Categorization into cohorts depended on clinical history that participants reported. Per the original methods: For nucleated cells, counts were estimated from reference gene primer amplification. Clones were read by immunoSEQ multiplex PCR, and TCRdb kept only the in-frame ones, dropping some. The V and J calls and clone size are taken from that table; D and trimming were inferred from the DNA. The sample lists some 320,000 clones, about nine tenths occurring once. Germline-derived CDR1 and CDR2 are GTSNPN and SVGIG (reference sequence). V was clipped by 5 bases and J by 4 bases; unmatched bases: 5. The CDR3 contains 13 residues. This clone was seen only once.

The sample was PBMCs or T cells enriched from blood (not recorded which). This chain joins TRBV30 and TRBJ1-5; TRBD1 agrees at 7 bases. The sequence was collected from a man in his sixties who had recovered from COVID-19. The CDR3 nucleotides read TGTGCCTGGGCACCGACAGGGAATCAGCCCCAGCATTTT. This codes for CAWAPTGNQPQHF. Supplemented by reference TRBV30 and TRBJ1-5, the full variable domain reads SQTIHQWPATLVQPVGSPLSLECTVEGTSNPNLYWYRQAAGRGLQLLFYSVGIGQISSEVPQNLSASRPQDRQFILSSKKLLLSDSGFYLCAWAPTGNQPQHFGDGTRLSIL.